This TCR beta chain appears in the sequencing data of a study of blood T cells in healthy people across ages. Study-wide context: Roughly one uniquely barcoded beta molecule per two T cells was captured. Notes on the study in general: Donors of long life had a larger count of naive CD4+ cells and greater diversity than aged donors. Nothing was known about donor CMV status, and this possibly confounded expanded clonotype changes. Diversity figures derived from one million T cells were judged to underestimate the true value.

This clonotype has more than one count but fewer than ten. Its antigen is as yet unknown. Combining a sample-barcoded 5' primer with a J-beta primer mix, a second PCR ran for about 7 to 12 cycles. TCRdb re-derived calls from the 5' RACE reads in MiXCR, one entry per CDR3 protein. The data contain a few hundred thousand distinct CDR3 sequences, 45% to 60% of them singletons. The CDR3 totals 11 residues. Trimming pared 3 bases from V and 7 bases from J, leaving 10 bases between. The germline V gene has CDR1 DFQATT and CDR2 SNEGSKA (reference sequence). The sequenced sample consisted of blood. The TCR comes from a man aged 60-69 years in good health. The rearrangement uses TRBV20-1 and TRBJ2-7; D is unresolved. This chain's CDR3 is CSASKQPEQYF. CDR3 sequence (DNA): TGCAGTGCTAGTAAGCAGCCGGAGCAGTACTTC.